The entry that follows covers one T cell receptor beta chain sequence. The antigen remains unidentified. J was trimmed by 4 bases and V by 4 bases; bases with no gene match: 10. CDR3 size: 18 residues. Germline lookup yields CDR1 MNHEY and CDR2 SVGEGT. This record comes from a study of T cell repertoires in cytomegalovirus infection. Study-level results: CMV-specific TCR beta clonotypes restricted by HLA-C dominated the ex vivo response.

TCRdb fed the reads into MiXCR, producing one record per CDR3 protein. In the table there are around 100,000 distinct CDR3 sequences, 20% to 30% of which are singletons. The V call is TRBV6-2 or TRBV6-3, the J call TRBJ2-1, with 13 bases lining up with TRBD2. The material sequenced was CD8+ T cells from PBMCs. The clonotype was recovered from a human donor in good health (CMV status not recorded). Some clones in this sample may be carry-over from other donors' samples. The CDR3 DNA reads as TGTGCCAGCAGTTCACTACGTACTAGCGGGGGGGATTACAATGAGCAGTTCTTC. Encoded protein: CASSSLRTSGGDYNEQFF.